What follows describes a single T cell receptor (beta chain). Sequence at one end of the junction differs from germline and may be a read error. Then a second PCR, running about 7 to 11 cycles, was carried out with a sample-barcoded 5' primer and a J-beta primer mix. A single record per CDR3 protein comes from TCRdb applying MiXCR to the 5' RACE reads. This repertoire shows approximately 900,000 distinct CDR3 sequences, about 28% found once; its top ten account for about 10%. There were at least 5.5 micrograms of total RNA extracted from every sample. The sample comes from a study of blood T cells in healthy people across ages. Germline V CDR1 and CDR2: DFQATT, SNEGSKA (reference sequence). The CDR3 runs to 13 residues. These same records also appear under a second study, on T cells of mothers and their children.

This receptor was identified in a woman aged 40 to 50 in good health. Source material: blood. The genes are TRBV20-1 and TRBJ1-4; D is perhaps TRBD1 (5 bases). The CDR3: CSASPGGDEKRFF. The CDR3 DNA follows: TGCAGTGCTAGCCCCGGGGGGGATGAAAAACGGTTTTTT.